This is a list of T cell receptor beta chains from one sample in a study of CD8 T cells in Susac syndrome. TCRdb reprocessed the immunoSEQ multiplex PCR reads via MiXCR and lists one record per CDR3 protein. The sample has about 50,000 distinct CDR3 sequences; 85% to 95% are singletons. The specimen sequenced was CD8+ T cells from PBMCs. All receptors derive from a human donor with multiple sclerosis. The CDR3 runs from the conserved cysteine through the conserved F or W.

v_call | cdr3_aa
TRBV5-1 | CASSRDSYGYTF
TRBV5-6 | CASSLEFRTVNTEAFF
TRBV11-2 | CASSSRRTVKNIQYF
TRBV6-5 | CASSYSTRAQTDTQYF
TRBV4-3 | CASSQGAGSYEQYF
TRBV5-1 | CASSLRGGQEANVLTF
TRBV4-3 | CASSQDTGYQPQHF
TRBV7-9 | CASSLFSLSGANVLTF
TRBV9 | CASSVGGQKDTQYF
TRBV12-3/TRBV12-4 | CASSSTGDPTDTQYF
TRBV6-6 | CASSLDRGETQYF
TRBV3-1 | CASSHDFGGMADTQYF
TRBV7-2 | CASSLAGDSNQPQHF
TRBV27 | CASSQATGSIYGYTF
TRBV5-6 | CASSGLQSDEQFF
TRBV7-2 | CASGVGLTDTQYF
TRBV4-3 | CASSQMVGEQFF
TRBV30 | CAWSVGSLNQPQHF
TRBV12-3/TRBV12-4 | CASSLIGVAFF
TRBV27 | CASSRGLAGTLSSGANVLTF
TRBV7-8 | CASSLASLRYTEAFF
TRBV12-3/TRBV12-4 | CASSLSGGKNTEAFF
TRBV24-1 | CATSDWVFANTGELFF
TRBV27 | CASSLGTGAREQFF
TRBV27 | CASSVGDRGSPLHF
TRBV19 | CASSDTSESNQPQHF
TRBV24-1 | CATSAPDRASTDTQYF
TRBV5-6 | CASSLWPASPLHF
TRBV20-1 | CSASHRETEAFF
TRBV15 | CATSRDRSTNEKLFF
TRBV20-1 | CSARDGRGGRAEQYF
TRBV30 | CAWIDPGSTGYEQYF
TRBV14 | CASSPRPSQGSGYGYTF
TRBV7-3 | CASSLRKGEWETQYF
TRBV13 | CASSLGGLASYNEQFF
TRBV19 | CASSRGGQGLYNEQFF
TRBV6-1 | CASGAQGITTNEKLFF
TRBV6-1 | CASSEYHLNRVSAGYTF
TRBV5-1 | CASSILGDGRRSYEQYF
TRBV7-9 | CASSPDSFNQPQHF
TRBV6-2/TRBV6-3 | CASSYVGVGSSNQPQHF
TRBV5-4 | CASSPGGFNEQFF
TRBV2 | CAKLAGDSNEQFF
TRBV4-3 | CASSQDMGLASGELFF
TRBV3-1 | CASSYSLGNTEAFF
TRBV6-6 | CASSYERGYNEQFF
TRBV20-1 | CSARDGTPGLNEQFF
TRBV12-3/TRBV12-4 | CASSPGQGVNTEAFF
TRBV21-1 | CASSKAQDPAGHGEAFF
TRBV7-9 | CASSLAWDTQYF